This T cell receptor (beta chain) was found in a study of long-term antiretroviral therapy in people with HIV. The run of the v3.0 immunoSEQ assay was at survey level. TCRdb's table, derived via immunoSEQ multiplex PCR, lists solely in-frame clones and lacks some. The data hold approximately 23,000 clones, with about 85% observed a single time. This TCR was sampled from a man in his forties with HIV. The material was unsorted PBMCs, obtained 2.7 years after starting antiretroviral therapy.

The CDR3 is CAWSIRGVGDTQYF. CDR3 nucleotide sequence: TGTGCCTGGAGTATCCGGGGGGTCGGAGATACGCAGTATTTT. The rearrangement uses TRBV30 and TRBJ2-3, with 7 positions matching TRBD2. CDR1 and CDR2 (germline): GTSNPN, SVGIG (reference sequence). The CDR3 spans 14 residues. V lost 2 bases and J lost 5; bases outside the gene matches: 7. Based on the CDR3 plus reference TRBV30 and TRBJ2-3, the full variable domain is SQTIHQWPATLVQPVGSPLSLECTVEGTSNPNLYWYRQAAGRGLQLLFYSVGIGQISSEVPQNLSASRPQDRQFILSSKKLLLSDSGFYLCAWSIRGVGDTQYFGPGTRLTVL.